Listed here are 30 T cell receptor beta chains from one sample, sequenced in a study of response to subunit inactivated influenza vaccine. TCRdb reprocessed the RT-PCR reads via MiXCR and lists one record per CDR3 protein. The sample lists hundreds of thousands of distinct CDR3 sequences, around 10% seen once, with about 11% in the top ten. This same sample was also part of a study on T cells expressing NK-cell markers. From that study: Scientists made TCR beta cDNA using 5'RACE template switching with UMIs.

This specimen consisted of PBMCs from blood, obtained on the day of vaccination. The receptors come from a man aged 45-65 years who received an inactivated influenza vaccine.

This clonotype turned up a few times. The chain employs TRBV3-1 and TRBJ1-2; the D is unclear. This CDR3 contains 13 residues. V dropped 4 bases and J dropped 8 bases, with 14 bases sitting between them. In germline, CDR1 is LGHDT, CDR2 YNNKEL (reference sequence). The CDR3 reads CASSPTDGVGYTF. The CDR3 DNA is TGTGCCAGCAGCCCAACAGATGGGGTAGGCTACACCTTC.

The CDR3 coding sequence is TGTGCCGCGCGCACCCAAGAGACCCAGTACTTC. Residues: CAARTQETQYF. The chain couples TRBV7-9 to TRBJ2-5, with D hard to call. The CDR3 totals 11 residues. With 11 bases removed from V and 1 base from J, the gap between germline ends came to 8 bases. Germline assignment: CDR1 SEHNR and CDR2 FQNEAQ (reference sequence).

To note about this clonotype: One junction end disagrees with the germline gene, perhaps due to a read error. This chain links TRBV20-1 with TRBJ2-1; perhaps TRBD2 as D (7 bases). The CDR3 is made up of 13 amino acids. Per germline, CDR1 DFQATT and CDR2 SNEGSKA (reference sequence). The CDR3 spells CSASALEGGHLVF. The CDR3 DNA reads TGCAGTGCTAGTGCCCTAGAGGGGGGGCATCTGGTCTTC.

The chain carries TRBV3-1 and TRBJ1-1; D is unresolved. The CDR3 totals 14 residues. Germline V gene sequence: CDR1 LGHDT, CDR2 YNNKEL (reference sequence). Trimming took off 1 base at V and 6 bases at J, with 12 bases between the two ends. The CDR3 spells CASSQGGKIAEAFF. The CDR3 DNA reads TGTGCCAGCAGCCAAGGGGGAAAAATCGCTGAAGCTTTCTTT.

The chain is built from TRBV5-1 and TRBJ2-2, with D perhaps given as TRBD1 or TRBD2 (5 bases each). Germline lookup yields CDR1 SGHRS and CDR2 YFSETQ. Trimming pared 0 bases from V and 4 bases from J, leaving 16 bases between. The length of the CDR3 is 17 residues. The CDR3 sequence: CASSLGAGTPSTGELFF. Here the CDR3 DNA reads TGCGCCAGCAGCTTGGGGGCCGGGACCCCGAGCACCGGGGAGCTGTTTTTT.

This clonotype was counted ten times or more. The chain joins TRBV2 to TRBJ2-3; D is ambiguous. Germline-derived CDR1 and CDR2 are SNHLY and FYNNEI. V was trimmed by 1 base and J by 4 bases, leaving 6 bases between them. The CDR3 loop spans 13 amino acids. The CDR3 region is CASSEGVPDTQYF. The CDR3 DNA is TGTGCCAGCAGTGAAGGGGTTCCAGATACGCAGTATTTT.

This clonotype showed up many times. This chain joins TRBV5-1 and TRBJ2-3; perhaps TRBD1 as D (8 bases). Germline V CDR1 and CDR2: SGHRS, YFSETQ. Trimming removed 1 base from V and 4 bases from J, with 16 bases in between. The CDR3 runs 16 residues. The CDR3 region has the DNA TGCGCCAGCAGCTTGTCTACAGGGGGGGCGGCAGATACGCAGTATTTT. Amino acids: CASSLSTGGAADTQYF.

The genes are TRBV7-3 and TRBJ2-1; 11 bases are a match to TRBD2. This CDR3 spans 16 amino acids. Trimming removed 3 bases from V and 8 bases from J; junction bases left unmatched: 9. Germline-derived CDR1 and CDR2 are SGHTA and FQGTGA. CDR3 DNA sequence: TGTGCCAGCAGCTTCCTCAGACTAGCGGGAATCCATGAGCAGTTCTTC. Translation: CASSFLRLAGIHEQFF.

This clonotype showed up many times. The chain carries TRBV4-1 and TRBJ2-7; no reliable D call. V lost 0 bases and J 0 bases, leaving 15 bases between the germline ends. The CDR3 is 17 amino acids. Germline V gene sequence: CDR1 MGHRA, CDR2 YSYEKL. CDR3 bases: TGCGCCAGCAGCCAAGATCCCGGCCAGAAAAGCTCCTACGAGCAGTACTTC. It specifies CASSQDPGQKSSYEQYF.

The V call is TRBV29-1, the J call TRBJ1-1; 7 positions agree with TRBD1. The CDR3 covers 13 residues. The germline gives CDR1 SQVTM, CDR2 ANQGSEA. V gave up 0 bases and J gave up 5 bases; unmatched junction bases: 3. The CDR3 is CSVEDRGETEAFF. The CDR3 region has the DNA TGCAGCGTTGAAGACAGGGGGGAAACTGAAGCTTTCTTT.

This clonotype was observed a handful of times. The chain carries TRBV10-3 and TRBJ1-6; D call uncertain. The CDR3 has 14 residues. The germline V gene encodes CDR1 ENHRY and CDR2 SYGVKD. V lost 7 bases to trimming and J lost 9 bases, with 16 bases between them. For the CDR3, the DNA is TGTGCCATCACTCTGGACCAAATCGGTTCACCCCTCCACTTT. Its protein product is CAITLDQIGSPLHF.

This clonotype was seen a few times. The CDR3 sequence is CASSSDWGDEQFF. CDR3 DNA: TGTGCCAGCTCATCAGACTGGGGCGATGAGCAGTTCTTC. The J gene is TRBJ2-1, the V gene TRBV18, with D possibly matching TRBD1 (5 bases). The CDR3 extends over 13 amino acids. In germline, CDR1 is KGHSH, CDR2 LQKENI. The V gene lost 5 bases and the J gene lost 8 bases, with 13 bases spanning the gap.

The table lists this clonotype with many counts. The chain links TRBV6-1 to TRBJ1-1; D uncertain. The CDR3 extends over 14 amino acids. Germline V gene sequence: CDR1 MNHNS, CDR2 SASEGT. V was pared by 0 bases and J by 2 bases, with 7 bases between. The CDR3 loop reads CASSEAPSNTEAFF. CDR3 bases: TGTGCCAGCAGTGAAGCTCCCAGTAACACTGAAGCTTTCTTT.

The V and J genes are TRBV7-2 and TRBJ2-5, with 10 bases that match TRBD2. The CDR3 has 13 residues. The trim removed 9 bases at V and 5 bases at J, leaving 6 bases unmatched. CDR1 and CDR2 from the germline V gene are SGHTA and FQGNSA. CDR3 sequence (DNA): TGTGCCAGTAGGCTAGCGGGAGAGGAGACCCAGTACTTC. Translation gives CASRLAGEETQYF.

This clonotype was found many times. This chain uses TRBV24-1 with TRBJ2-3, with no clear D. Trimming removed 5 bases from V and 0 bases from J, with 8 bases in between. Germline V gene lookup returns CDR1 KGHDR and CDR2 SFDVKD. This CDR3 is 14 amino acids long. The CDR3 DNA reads TGTGCCACCAGTGGAGCGCATAGCACAGATACGCAGTATTTT. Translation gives CATSGAHSTDTQYF.

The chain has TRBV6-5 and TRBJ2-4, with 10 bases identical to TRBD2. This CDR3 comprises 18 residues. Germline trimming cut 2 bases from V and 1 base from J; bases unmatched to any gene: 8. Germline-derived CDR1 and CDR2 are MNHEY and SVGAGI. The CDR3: CASSYGSGGRRAKNIQYF. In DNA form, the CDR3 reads TGTGCCAGCAGTTACGGTAGCGGGGGGCGACGGGCCAAAAACATTCAGTACTTC.

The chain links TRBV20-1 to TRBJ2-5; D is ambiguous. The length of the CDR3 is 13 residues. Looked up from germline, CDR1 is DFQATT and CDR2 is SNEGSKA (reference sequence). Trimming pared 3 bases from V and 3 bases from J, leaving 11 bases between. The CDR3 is CSASQALKETQYF. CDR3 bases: TGCAGTGCTAGCCAGGCTTTAAAAGAGACCCAGTACTTC.

DNA of the CDR3: TGTGCCAGCAGTTTATTGGTGACATGGGGCACTGAAGCTTTCTTT. Amino acids: CASSLLVTWGTEAFF. The V and J genes are TRBV28 and TRBJ1-1; no clear D gene. Germline V gives CDR1 MDHEN, CDR2 SYDVKM. The ends were cut back, 1 base at V and 4 bases at J, with 13 bases in the middle. The CDR3 extends over 15 amino acids.

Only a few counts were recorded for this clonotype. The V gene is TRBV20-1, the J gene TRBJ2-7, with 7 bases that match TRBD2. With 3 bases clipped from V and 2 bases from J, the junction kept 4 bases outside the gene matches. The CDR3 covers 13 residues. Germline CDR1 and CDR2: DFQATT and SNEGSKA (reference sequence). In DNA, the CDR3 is TGCAGTGCTAGCCCCGGACTAGCCTACGAGCAGTACTTC. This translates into CSASPGLAYEQYF.

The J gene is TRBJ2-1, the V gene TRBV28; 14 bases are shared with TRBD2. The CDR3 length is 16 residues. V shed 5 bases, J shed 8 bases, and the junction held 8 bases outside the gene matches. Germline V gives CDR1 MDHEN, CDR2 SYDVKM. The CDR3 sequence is CASSQGLAGVLHEQFF. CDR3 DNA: TGTGCCAGCAGTCAGGGACTAGCGGGAGTTCTCCATGAGCAGTTCTTC.

CDR3 sequence (DNA): TGTGCCAGCATCCAAAACCGGACAGGGAGCTCCTACGAGCAGTACTTC. Translating it yields CASIQNRTGSSYEQYF. The rearrangement uses TRBV7-8 and TRBJ2-7; 8 nucleotides align to TRBD1. V trimming: 7 bases; J trimming: 0 bases; junction bases outside the gene matches: 11. Germline V gives CDR1 SGHVS, CDR2 FQNEAQ. This CDR3 comprises 16 residues.

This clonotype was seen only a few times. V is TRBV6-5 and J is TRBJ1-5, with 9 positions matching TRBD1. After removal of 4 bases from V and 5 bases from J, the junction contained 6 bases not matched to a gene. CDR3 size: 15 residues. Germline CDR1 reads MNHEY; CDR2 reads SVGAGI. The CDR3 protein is CASSWDRASYQPQHF. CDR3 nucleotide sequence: TGTGCCAGCAGTTGGGACAGGGCTTCATATCAGCCCCAGCATTTT.

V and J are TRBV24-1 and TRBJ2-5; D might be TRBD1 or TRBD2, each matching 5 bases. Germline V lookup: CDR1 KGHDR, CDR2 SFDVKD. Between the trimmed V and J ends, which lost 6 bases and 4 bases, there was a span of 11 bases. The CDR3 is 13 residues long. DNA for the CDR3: TGTGCCACCAGTTGGGGACGAGGAGAGACCCAGTACTTC. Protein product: CATSWGRGETQYF.

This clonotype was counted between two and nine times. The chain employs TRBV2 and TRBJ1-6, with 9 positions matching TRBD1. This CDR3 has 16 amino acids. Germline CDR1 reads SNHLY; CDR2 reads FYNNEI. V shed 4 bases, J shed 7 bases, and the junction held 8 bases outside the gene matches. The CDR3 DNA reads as TGTGCCAGCAGTGCGCCTCCCGGGACAGGGAATTCACCCCTCCACTTT. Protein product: CASSAPPGTGNSPLHF.

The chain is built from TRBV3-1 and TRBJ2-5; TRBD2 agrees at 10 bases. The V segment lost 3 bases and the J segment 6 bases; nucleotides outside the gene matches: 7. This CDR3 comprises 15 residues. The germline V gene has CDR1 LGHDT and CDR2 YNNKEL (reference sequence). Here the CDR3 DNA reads TGTGCCAGCAGCCACATAAGCGGGGGGGCGAAGACCCAGTACTTC. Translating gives CASSHISGGAKTQYF.

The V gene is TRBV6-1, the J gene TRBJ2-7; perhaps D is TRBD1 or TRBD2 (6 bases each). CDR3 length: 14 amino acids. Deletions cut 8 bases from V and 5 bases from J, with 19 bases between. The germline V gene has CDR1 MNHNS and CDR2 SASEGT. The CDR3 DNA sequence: TGTGCCAGCTATAGGGGGGACGGGATCGACGAGCAGTACTTC. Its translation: CASYRGDGIDEQYF.

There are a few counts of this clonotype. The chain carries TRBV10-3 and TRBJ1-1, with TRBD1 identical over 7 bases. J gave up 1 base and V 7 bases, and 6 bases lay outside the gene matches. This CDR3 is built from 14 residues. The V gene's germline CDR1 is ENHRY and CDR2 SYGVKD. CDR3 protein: CAITQDRRNTEAFF. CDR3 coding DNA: TGTGCCATCACCCAGGACAGGAGGAACACTGAAGCTTTCTTT.

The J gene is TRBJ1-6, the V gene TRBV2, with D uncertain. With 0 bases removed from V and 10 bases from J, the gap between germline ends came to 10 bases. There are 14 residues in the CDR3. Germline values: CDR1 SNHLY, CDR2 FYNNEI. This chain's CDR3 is CASSEATFRSPLHF. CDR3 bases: TGTGCCAGCAGTGAAGCGACCTTCAGGTCACCCCTCCACTTT. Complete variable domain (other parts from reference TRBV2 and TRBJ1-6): EPEVTQTPSHQVTQMGQEVILRCVPISNHLYFYWYRQILGQKVEFLVSFYNNEISEKSEIFDDQFSVERPDGSNFTLKIRSTKLEDSAMYFCASSEATFRSPLHFGNGTRLTVT.

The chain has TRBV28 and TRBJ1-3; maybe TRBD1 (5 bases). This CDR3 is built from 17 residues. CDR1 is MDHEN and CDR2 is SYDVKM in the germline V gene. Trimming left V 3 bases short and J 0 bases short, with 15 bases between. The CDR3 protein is CASSFGRWGISGNTIYF. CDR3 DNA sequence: TGTGCCAGCAGTTTTGGTCGGTGGGGGATCTCTGGAAACACCATATATTTT.

In DNA form, the CDR3 reads TGTGCCAGCAGCCAAGGGATCCTCTCCTACGAGCAGTACTTC. Its translation is CASSQGILSYEQYF. The chain carries TRBV4-2 and TRBJ2-7; D uncertain. Trimming shortened V by 1 base and J by 0 bases, and 7 bases separated the two germline ends. The CDR3 is made up of 14 amino acids. CDR1 and CDR2 (germline): LGHNA, YNFKEQ.